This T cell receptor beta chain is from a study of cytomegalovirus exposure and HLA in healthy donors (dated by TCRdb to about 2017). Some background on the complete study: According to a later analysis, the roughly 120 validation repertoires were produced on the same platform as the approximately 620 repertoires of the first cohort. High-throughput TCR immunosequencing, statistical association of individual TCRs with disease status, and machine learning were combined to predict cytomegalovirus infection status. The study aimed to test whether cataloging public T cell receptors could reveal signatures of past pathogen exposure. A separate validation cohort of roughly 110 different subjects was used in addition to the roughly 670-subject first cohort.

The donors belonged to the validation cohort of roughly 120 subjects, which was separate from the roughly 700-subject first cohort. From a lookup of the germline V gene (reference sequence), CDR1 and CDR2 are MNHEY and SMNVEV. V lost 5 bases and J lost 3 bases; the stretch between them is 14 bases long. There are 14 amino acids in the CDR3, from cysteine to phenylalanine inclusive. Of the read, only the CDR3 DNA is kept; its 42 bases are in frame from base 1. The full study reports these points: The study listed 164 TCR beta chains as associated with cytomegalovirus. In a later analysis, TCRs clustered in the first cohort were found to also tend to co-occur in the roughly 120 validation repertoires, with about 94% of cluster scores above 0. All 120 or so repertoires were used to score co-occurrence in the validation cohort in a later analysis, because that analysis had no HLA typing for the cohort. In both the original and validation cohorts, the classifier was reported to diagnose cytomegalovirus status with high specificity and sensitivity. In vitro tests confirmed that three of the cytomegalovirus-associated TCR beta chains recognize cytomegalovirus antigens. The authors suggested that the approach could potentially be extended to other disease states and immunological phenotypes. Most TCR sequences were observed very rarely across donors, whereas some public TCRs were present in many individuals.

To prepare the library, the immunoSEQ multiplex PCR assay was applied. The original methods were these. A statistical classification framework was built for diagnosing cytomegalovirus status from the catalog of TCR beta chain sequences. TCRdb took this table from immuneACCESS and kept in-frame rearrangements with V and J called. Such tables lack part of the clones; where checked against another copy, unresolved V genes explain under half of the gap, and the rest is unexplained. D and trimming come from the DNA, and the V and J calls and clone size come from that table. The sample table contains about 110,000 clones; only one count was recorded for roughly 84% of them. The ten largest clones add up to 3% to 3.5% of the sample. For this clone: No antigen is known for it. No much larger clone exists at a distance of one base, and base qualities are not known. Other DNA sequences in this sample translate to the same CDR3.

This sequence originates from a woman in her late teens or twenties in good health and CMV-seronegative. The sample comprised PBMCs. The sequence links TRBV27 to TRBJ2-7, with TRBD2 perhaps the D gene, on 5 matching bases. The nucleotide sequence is TGTGCCAGCAGTCTCCGGACTGGATTCTACGAGCAGTACTTC. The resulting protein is CASSLRTGFYEQYF.